This is a list of T cell receptor beta chains from one sample in a study of shared clonotypes between healthy human individuals. Here immunoSEQ multiplex PCR was the method, and the copy in TCRdb shows in-frame clones only, minus some. The sample includes about 680,000 clones, under 95% of them seen just once. The sample comprised naive CD8+ T cells sorted from blood. The receptors shown here come from a man in his thirties or forties in good health. Each CDR3 is given with its conserved first and last residue. The D gene is left open where the match is weak. Not every row has a clone size; where given, it reads once, few, many or a size class.

j_call: TRBJ2-5
clone_size: once
v_call: TRBV7-6
d_call: TRBD2
cdr3_nt: TGTGCCAGCAGCGCGAGACTAGCGGGAGGGTTAGGGGAGACCCAGTACTTC
cdr3_aa: CASSARLAGGLGETQYF

j_call: TRBJ1-2
clone_size: NA
v_call: TRBV9
d_call: NA
cdr3_nt: TGTGCCAGCCGGGGGTATATCGGCTATGGCTACACCTTC
cdr3_aa: CASRGYIGYGYTF

j_call: TRBJ2-5
clone_size: NA
v_call: TRBV7-9
d_call: TRBD1
cdr3_nt: TGTGCCAGCAGCCCTCGTTGGGGACAGGGCAAGGTTTCGAAAGAGACCCAGTACTTC
cdr3_aa: CASSPRWGQGKVSKETQYF

j_call: TRBJ1-5
clone_size: NA
v_call: TRBV5-1
d_call: NA
cdr3_nt: TGCGCCAGCAGCTGGAGCTTCGGGGGGCCCCAGCATTTT
cdr3_aa: CASSWSFGGPQHF

j_call: TRBJ2-5
clone_size: NA
v_call: TRBV29-1
d_call: NA
cdr3_nt: TGCAGCGTTAAAGGGCCTCTACAAGAGACCCAGTACTTC
cdr3_aa: CSVKGPLQETQYF

j_call: TRBJ2-7
clone_size: NA
v_call: TRBV15
d_call: NA
cdr3_nt: TGTGCCACCAGCAGAGATCTTATTGAAGGGGAGGGGGACCCCTACGAGCAGTACTTC
cdr3_aa: CATSRDLIEGEGDPYEQYF

j_call: TRBJ1-5
clone_size: NA
v_call: TRBV28
d_call: TRBD1
cdr3_nt: TGTGCCAGCAGTTTATCGGGACAGGGGATGAGCAATCAGCCCCAGCATTTT
cdr3_aa: CASSLSGQGMSNQPQHF

j_call: TRBJ2-1
clone_size: NA
v_call: TRBV9
d_call: TRBD2
cdr3_nt: TGTGCCAGCAGCGTAGCATCGGCGGGAGGGCTTTATAATGAGCAGTTCTTC
cdr3_aa: CASSVASAGGLYNEQFF

j_call: TRBJ2-7
clone_size: NA
v_call: TRBV5-5
d_call: NA
cdr3_nt: TGTGCCAGCAGACCGCCAAACAGCTACGAGCAGTACTTC
cdr3_aa: CASRPPNSYEQYF

j_call: TRBJ2-1
clone_size: once
v_call: TRBV7-9
d_call: TRBD2
cdr3_nt: TGTGCCAGCAGCTTAGCGGCCGGGACTAGCGGGAGCAATGAGCAGTTCTTC
cdr3_aa: CASSLAAGTSGSNEQFF

j_call: TRBJ2-7
clone_size: NA
v_call: TRBV27
d_call: NA
cdr3_nt: TGTGCCAGCAGTTTCACAGGGACCTACGAGCAGTACTTC
cdr3_aa: CASSFTGTYEQYF

j_call: TRBJ2-7
clone_size: once
v_call: TRBV10-3
d_call: TRBD2
cdr3_nt: TGTGCCATCAGTGAGTATACTAGCGGGAGGGCCGAGCAGTACTTC
cdr3_aa: CAISEYTSGRAEQYF

j_call: TRBJ1-1
clone_size: NA
v_call: TRBV2
d_call: NA
cdr3_nt: TGTGCCAGCAACAGGGTAACTGAAGCTTTCTTT
cdr3_aa: CASNRVTEAFF

j_call: TRBJ1-2
clone_size: NA
v_call: TRBV5-1
d_call: TRBD1
cdr3_nt: TGCGCCAGCAGCGTCGAGACAGGGGCCGCCTCTGGTGGCTACACCTTC
cdr3_aa: CASSVETGAASGGYTF

j_call: TRBJ1-1
clone_size: NA
v_call: TRBV7-9
d_call: NA
cdr3_nt: TGTGCCAGCAGCTTAGGGGGGGTGAACACTGAAGCTTTCTTT
cdr3_aa: CASSLGGVNTEAFF

j_call: TRBJ2-2
clone_size: NA
v_call: TRBV6-1
d_call: NA
cdr3_nt: TGTGCCAGCGGGAGATCGGCCGGGGAGCTGTTTTTT
cdr3_aa: CASGRSAGELFF

j_call: TRBJ2-1
clone_size: NA
v_call: TRBV14
d_call: TRBD2
cdr3_nt: TGTGCCAGCAGCCTAAGGTCAGCGGGAGGGAGGAATGAGCAGTTCTTC
cdr3_aa: CASSLRSAGGRNEQFF

j_call: TRBJ2-7
clone_size: NA
v_call: TRBV19
d_call: NA
cdr3_nt: TGTGCCAGTAGTAGTTCGGCCTACGAGCAGTACTTC
cdr3_aa: CASSSSAYEQYF

j_call: TRBJ2-7
clone_size: NA
v_call: TRBV15
d_call: NA
cdr3_nt: TGTGCCACCAGCAGATCTCCGCCGGGGAAGGGGTACGAGCAGTACTTC
cdr3_aa: CATSRSPPGKGYEQYF

j_call: TRBJ1-5
clone_size: few
v_call: TRBV19
d_call: NA
cdr3_nt: TGTGCCGCGGGGGGATATAGCAATCAGCCCCAGCATTTT
cdr3_aa: CAAGGYSNQPQHF

j_call: TRBJ2-1
clone_size: NA
v_call: TRBV6-5
d_call: TRBD2
cdr3_nt: TGTGCCAGCAGTTACCTTAGCGGGAGTAGCAATGAGCAGTTCTTC
cdr3_aa: CASSYLSGSSNEQFF

j_call: TRBJ2-7
clone_size: NA
v_call: TRBV7-8
d_call: TRBD1
cdr3_nt: TGTGCCAGCAGCTCCTCCCCGGGACAGGGGGAAGACGAGCAGTACTTC
cdr3_aa: CASSSSPGQGEDEQYF

j_call: TRBJ2-7
clone_size: NA
v_call: TRBV5-4
d_call: NA
cdr3_nt: TGTGCCAGCAGCTTCGGCGGTTCCTACGAGCAGTACTTC
cdr3_aa: CASSFGGSYEQYF

j_call: TRBJ2-3
clone_size: NA
v_call: TRBV11-2
d_call: NA
cdr3_nt: TGTGCCAGCAGCTTAGGGGGCTTCAGCACAGATACGCAGTATTTT
cdr3_aa: CASSLGGFSTDTQYF

j_call: TRBJ1-2
clone_size: NA
v_call: TRBV5-5
d_call: TRBD1
cdr3_nt: TGTGCCAGCAGCCACGGGGTGATTCGGGACAGGGAATGGAGGGGCTACACCTTC
cdr3_aa: CASSHGVIRDREWRGYTF

j_call: TRBJ2-5
clone_size: NA
v_call: TRBV7-9
d_call: TRBD2
cdr3_nt: TGTGCCAGCAGCCCAACTAGCGCGAGTCAAGAGACCCAGTACTTC
cdr3_aa: CASSPTSASQETQYF

j_call: TRBJ2-3
clone_size: NA
v_call: TRBV16
d_call: TRBD1
cdr3_nt: TGTGCCAGCAGCCAGTCAAGGACAGGCCGAACAGATACGCAGTATTTT
cdr3_aa: CASSQSRTGRTDTQYF

j_call: TRBJ2-2
clone_size: NA
v_call: TRBV5-4
d_call: NA
cdr3_nt: TGTGCCAGCAGCTACGGGTACAGTGCCGGGGAGCTGTTTTTT
cdr3_aa: CASSYGYSAGELFF

j_call: TRBJ2-5
clone_size: NA
v_call: TRBV19
d_call: NA
cdr3_nt: TGTGCCAGTAGTATATTCGAGGGACAAGAGACCCAGTACTTC
cdr3_aa: CASSIFEGQETQYF

j_call: TRBJ2-3
clone_size: once
v_call: TRBV30
d_call: NA
cdr3_nt: TGTGCCTGGAGTCGCGGGGATACGCAGTATTTT
cdr3_aa: CAWSRGDTQYF

j_call: TRBJ1-1
clone_size: NA
v_call: TRBV29-1
d_call: NA
cdr3_nt: TGCAGCGCGTGGGTTACAGGGCCAGGCTTTAACACTGAAGCTTTCTTT
cdr3_aa: CSAWVTGPGFNTEAFF

j_call: TRBJ2-7
clone_size: NA
v_call: TRBV12-2
d_call: NA
cdr3_nt: TGTGCAAGTCGCAACGGGACTAGGTCCTACTACGAGCAGTACTTC
cdr3_aa: CASRNGTRSYYEQYF

j_call: TRBJ2-1
clone_size: NA
v_call: TRBV4-1
d_call: NA
cdr3_nt: TGCGCCAGCAGCCAAGATTCGGGTCTAGGCGGCATTGAGCAGTTCTTC
cdr3_aa: CASSQDSGLGGIEQFF

j_call: TRBJ2-7
clone_size: NA
v_call: TRBV27
d_call: TRBD1
cdr3_nt: TGTGCCAGCAGCAACCGGGACAGGGGATATCCCACGTACGAGCAGTACTTC
cdr3_aa: CASSNRDRGYPTYEQYF

j_call: TRBJ2-1
clone_size: once
v_call: TRBV27
d_call: NA
cdr3_nt: TGTGCCAGCAGTGACCTGGGCCTAAGCTCCTACAATGAGCAGTTCTTC
cdr3_aa: CASSDLGLSSYNEQFF

j_call: TRBJ2-1
clone_size: NA
v_call: TRBV27
d_call: TRBD1
cdr3_nt: TGTGCCAGCAGTTTAGGGGGACAGGGGCCCAATGAGCAGTTCTTC
cdr3_aa: CASSLGGQGPNEQFF